This T cell receptor beta chain was profiled in a study of cytomegalovirus exposure and HLA in healthy donors. As to this clone: Its antigen is undetermined.

Study-wide results and caveats: The listing of roughly 160 TCR beta chains classed them as cytomegalovirus-associated.

PCR involved 60 Vbeta and 13 Jbeta primers. Libraries were prepared by immunoSEQ multiplex PCR; TCRdb keeps only in-frame clonotypes and omits some of them. The sample has 200,000 or so clones, roughly four fifths seen once; the top ten hold roughly 0.8%. The material sequenced was PBMCs. The receptor's source is a woman between 18 and 29 years old in good health and CMV-seronegative.

In DNA, the CDR3 is TGTGCCAGCAGCCCCCCGCCGTATAGAGGATCCTACAATGAGCAGTTCTTC. It translates to CASSPPPYRGSYNEQFF. The chain recombines TRBV13 with TRBJ2-1, with unresolved D. The CDR3 totals 17 residues. V shed 5 bases and J shed 1 base, with 18 bases lying between them. CDR1 and CDR2 from the germline V gene are PRHDT and FYEKMQ (reference sequence).